The clone carrying this TCR beta chain was seen a few times. Its antigen is currently unknown. V was shortened by 2 bases and J by 1 base, with 11 bases between the two germline ends. The V gene's germline CDR1 is DFQATT and CDR2 SNEGSKA (reference sequence). The CDR3 covers 14 residues. This entry is derived from a study of CD8 T cells in ankylosing spondylitis. Library preparation for TCR beta used quantitative 5'-RACE with molecular barcodes. From the 5' RACE reads, TCRdb called clonotypes with MiXCR, one entry per CDR3 protein. The table has a few hundred thousand distinct CDR3 sequences, 17% seen once. Study-wide results and limits: Researchers reportedly found disease-linked clones significantly enriched in matched ankylosing spondylitis synovial fluid. Reports of some motif variants in reactive arthritis synovial fluid and blood predate this one. As for the disease-linked clones, they showed a CD8+ phenotype and occurred at relatively low frequencies in peripheral blood. Among TCR beta sequences, a motif of about 8 highly homologous variants appeared characteristic of ankylosing spondylitis blood.

The chain links TRBV20-1 to TRBJ1-1, with D possibly being TRBD1 (6 bases). This clonotype originated in a male donor with ankylosing spondylitis. Material: blood, either unsorted or a sorted T cell fraction (not recorded which). The DNA for the CDR3 is TGCAGTGCTAGAAAGGGGGGTTGGAACACTGAAGCTTTCTTT. Translation: CSARKGGWNTEAFF.